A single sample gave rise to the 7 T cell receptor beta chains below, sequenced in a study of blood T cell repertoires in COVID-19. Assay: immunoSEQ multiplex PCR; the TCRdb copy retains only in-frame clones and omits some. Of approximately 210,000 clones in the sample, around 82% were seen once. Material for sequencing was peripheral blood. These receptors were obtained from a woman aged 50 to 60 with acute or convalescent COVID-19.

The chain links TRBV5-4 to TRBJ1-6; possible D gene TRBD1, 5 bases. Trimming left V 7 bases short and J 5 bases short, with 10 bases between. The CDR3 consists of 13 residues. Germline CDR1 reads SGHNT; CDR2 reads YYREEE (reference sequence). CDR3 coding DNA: TGTGCCAGCCGAGCGACAGATAATTCACCCCTCCACTTT. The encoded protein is CASRATDNSPLHF.

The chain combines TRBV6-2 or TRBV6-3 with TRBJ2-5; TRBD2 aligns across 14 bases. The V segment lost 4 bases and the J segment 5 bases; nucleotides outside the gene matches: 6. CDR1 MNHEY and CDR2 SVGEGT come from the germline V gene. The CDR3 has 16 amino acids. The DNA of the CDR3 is TGTGCCAGCAGTTCGGGACTAGCGGGAGCTAGGGAGACCCAGTACTTC. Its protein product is CASSSGLAGARETQYF.

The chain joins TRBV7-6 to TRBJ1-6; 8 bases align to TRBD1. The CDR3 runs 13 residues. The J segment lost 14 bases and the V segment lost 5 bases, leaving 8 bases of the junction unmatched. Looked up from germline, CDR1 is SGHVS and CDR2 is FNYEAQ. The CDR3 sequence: CASSRTGPLSLHF. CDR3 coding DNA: TGTGCCAGCAGCCGGACAGGGCCTTTGTCCCTCCACTTT. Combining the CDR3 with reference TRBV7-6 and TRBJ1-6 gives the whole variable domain GAGVSQSPRYKVTKRGQDVALRCDPISGHVSLYWYRQALGQGPEFLTYFNYEAQQDKSGLPNDRFSAERPEGSISTLTIQRTEQRDSAMYRCASSRTGPLSLHFGNGTRLTVT.

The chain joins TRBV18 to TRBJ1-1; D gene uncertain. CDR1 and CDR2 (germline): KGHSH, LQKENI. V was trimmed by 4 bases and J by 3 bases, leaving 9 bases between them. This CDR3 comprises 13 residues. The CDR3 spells CASSQRVDTEAFF. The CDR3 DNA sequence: TGTGCCAGCTCACAGAGGGTTGACACTGAAGCTTTCTTT.

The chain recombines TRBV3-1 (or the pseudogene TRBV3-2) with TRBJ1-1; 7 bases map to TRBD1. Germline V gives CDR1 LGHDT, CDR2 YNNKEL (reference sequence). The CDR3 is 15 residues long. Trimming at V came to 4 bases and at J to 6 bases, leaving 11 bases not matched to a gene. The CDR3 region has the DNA TGTGCCAGCAGCCCACTTGGGACAGTCTACGCTGAAGCTTTCTTT. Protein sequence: CASSPLGTVYAEAFF.

The CDR3 is CASSLFIGAGGGNEQFF. In nucleotides, the CDR3 is TGTGCCAGCAGCTTGTTCATCGGGGCGGGAGGGGGTAATGAGCAGTTCTTC. The J gene is TRBJ2-1, the V gene TRBV5-5, with 9 bases matching TRBD2. V was clipped by 1 base and J by 7 bases; unmatched bases: 12. There are 17 residues in the CDR3. The germline V gene has CDR1 SGHKS and CDR2 YYEKEE (reference sequence).

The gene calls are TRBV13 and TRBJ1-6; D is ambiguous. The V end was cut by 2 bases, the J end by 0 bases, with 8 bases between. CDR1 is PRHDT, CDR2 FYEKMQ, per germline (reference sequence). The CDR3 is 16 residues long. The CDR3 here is CASSLTPSSYNSPLHF. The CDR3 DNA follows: TGTGCCAGCAGCTTAACCCCGAGCTCCTATAATTCACCCCTCCACTTT.